A single sample gave rise to the 8 T cell receptor beta chains below, sequenced in a study of cytomegalovirus exposure and HLA in healthy donors. The PCR was carried out with 60 Vbeta primers and 13 Jbeta primers. Repertoires were generated with immunoSEQ multiplex PCR, while TCRdb's copy carries only in-frame clones and drops some. Found here are about 160,000 clones, roughly two thirds of them singletons; the top ten hold approximately 2.8%. The sequenced sample consisted of PBMCs. The source is a woman in her twenties or thirties in good health and CMV-seronegative.

The sample holds a few counts of this clone. The chain uses TRBV5-1 and TRBJ2-2, with 7 nucleotides matching TRBD2. V shed 4 bases and J 2 bases; nucleotides not matched to a gene: 11. Germline loops: CDR1 SGHRS, CDR2 YFSETQ. CDR3 length: 17 amino acids. The CDR3 protein is CASSQTIAGLNTGELFF. CDR3 DNA: TGCGCCAGCAGCCAAACTATAGCGGGTTTAAACACCGGGGAGCTGTTTTTT.

V gene TRBV9 combines with J gene TRBJ2-1; D is perhaps TRBD2 (6 bases). The ends were cut back, 0 bases at V and 3 bases at J, with 10 bases in the middle. Per germline, CDR1 SGDLS and CDR2 YYNGEE. There are 15 residues in the CDR3. The CDR3 bases are TGTGCCAGCAGCGTAGCGGGAGATGTCTACAATGAGCAGTTCTTC. As protein: CASSVAGDVYNEQFF.

In this sample, this clone turned up a few times. CDR3 sequence (DNA): TGTGCCAGCAGCTACGAGGGCAGCACCTACAATGAGCAGTTCTTC. Translation: CASSYEGSTYNEQFF. The chain uses TRBV7-6 and TRBJ2-1; a weak D match, TRBD2 (5 bases). CDR3 size: 15 residues. Looked up from germline, CDR1 is SGHVS and CDR2 is FNYEAQ. Trimming took off 4 bases at V and 2 bases at J, with 12 bases between the two ends.

The chain combines TRBV29-1 with TRBJ2-7; TRBD1 matches at 11 bases. The V segment lost 7 bases and the J segment 3 bases; nucleotides outside the gene matches: 8. Per the germline V gene, CDR1 is SQVTM and CDR2 is ANQGSEA. The CDR3 length is 14 residues. The DNA of the CDR3 is TGCAGCGCGAAAACCGGGACAGGGGGCTACGAGCAGTACTTC. Translating gives CSAKTGTGGYEQYF.

The CDR3 region has the DNA TGTGCCAGTAGGGAGCGGGGGTCCTACGAGCAGTACTTC. Protein product: CASRERGSYEQYF. The chain joins TRBV19 to TRBJ2-7, with 8 bases identical to TRBD2. Unmatched junction bases numbered 2, after V lost 6 bases and J lost 1 base. The CDR3 has 13 residues. The V gene's germline CDR1 is LNHDA and CDR2 SQIVND (reference sequence).

CDR3 region: CASGRQGPSYEQYF. The CDR3 DNA sequence: TGTGCCAGCGGCAGACAGGGACCATCCTACGAGCAGTACTTC. The chain carries TRBV5-5 and TRBJ2-7; TRBD1 matches 7 bases. Germline V gene data show CDR1 as SGHKS and CDR2 as YYEKEE (reference sequence). The V segment lost 7 bases and the J segment 1 base; nucleotides outside the gene matches: 8. The CDR3 is 14 residues long. The full variable domain, its missing parts supplied by reference TRBV5-5 and TRBJ2-7, is DAGVTQSPTHLIKTRGQQVTLRCSPISGHKSVSWYQQVLGQGPQFIFQYYEKEERGRGNFPDRFSARQFPNYSSELNVNALLLGDSALYLCASGRQGPSYEQYFGPGTRLTVT.

The chain links TRBV5-6 to TRBJ1-3; D is uncertain. Germline V gene data show CDR1 as SGHDT and CDR2 as YYEEEE. The CDR3 loop spans 13 amino acids. V lost 1 base and J 2 bases, leaving 4 bases between the germline ends. Here the CDR3 DNA reads TGTGCCAGCAGCTTGTCAGCTGGAAACACCATATATTTT. It yields the protein CASSLSAGNTIYF.

The CDR3 loop reads CASSRATGKVDKNIQYF. The CDR3 DNA reads TGTGCCAGCAGCCGTGCTACAGGGAAGGTTGACAAAAACATTCAGTACTTC. The rearrangement links TRBV14 to TRBJ2-4; maybe TRBD1 (6 bases). Germline CDR1 SGHDN, CDR2 FVKESK. V gave up 4 bases and J gave up 3 bases, with 19 bases separating them. The CDR3 is made up of 17 amino acids.